The clone carrying this TCR beta chain was observed many times. As yet, its antigen is unknown. These data originate in a study of T cell repertoires in cytomegalovirus infection. Study-level points and caveats: CMV-specific HLA-C-restricted TCR beta clonotypes dominated the ex vivo response. Accumulated public TCR beta family frequency recognized individuals carrying CMV together with the relevant HLA.

V lost 3 bases to trimming and J lost 3 bases; unmatched junction nucleotides: 4. CDR3 length: 15 residues. Each CDR3 protein is one row after TCRdb ran MiXCR on the reads. Counted here are fewer than 550,000 distinct CDR3 sequences, around 27% occurring once; the ten biggest clones make up under 15%. Sequenced material: PBMCs. The J gene is TRBJ1-1, the V gene TRBV12-3 or TRBV12-4; 10 positions agree with TRBD1. The source is a human donor in good health (CMV status not recorded). Some clones in this sample may be carry-over from other donors' samples. As DNA, the CDR3 is TGTGCCAGCAGTTTCAGGGACAGGGGCTACACTGAAGCTTTCTTT. Encoded protein: CASSFRDRGYTEAFF.